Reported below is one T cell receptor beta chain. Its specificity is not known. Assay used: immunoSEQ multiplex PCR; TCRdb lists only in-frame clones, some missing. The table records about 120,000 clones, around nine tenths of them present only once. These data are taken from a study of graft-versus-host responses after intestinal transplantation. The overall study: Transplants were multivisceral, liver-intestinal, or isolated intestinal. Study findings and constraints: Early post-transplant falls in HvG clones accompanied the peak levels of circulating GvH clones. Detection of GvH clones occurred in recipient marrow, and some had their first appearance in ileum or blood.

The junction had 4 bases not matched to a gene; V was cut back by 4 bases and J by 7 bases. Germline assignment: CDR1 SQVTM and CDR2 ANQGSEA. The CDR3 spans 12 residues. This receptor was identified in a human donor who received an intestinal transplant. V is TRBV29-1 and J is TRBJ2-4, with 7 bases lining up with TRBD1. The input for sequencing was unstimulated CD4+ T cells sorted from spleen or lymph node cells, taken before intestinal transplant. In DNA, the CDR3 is TGCAGCGTTGTGACAGGGAGCAACATTCAGTACTTC. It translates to CSVVTGSNIQYF. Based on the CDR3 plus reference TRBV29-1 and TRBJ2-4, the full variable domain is SAVISQKPSRDICQRGTSLTIQCQVDSQVTMMFWYRQQPGQSLTLIATANQGSEATYESGFVIDKFPISRPNLTFSTLTVSNMSPEDSSIYLCSVVTGSNIQYFGAGTRLSVL.